This T cell receptor beta chain was profiled in a study of T cell responses to AZD1222 COVID-19 vaccine. Study outcomes and limitations: Along spike, vaccine-associated CD4 TCRs were found throughout, with dominance at 160-218 and 743-854. In a largely white British group with more females than males, clonal diversity was possibly underestimated. Spike-specific TCR depth and breadth grew after two AZD1222 doses. Baseline antibody screening turned up just six or seven seropositive AZD1222 recipients.

With regard to this clone: Its target is unknown.

Measured with immunoSEQ multiplex PCR; TCRdb has only the in-frame clones, and not every one. Here the sample spans approximately 140,000 clones, just over 90% being singletons. CDR1 and CDR2 from the germline V gene are LNHNV and YYDKDF (reference sequence). Trimming stripped 2 bases from V and 3 bases from J, with 14 bases between. The CDR3 contains 16 residues. The chain links TRBV15 to TRBJ2-4; possibly TRBD2 for D (6 bases). This material consisted of peripheral blood, taken on day 0 of MenACWY control vaccination. This TCR was sampled from an adult in good health. CDR3 residues: CATSRPPRGSKNIQYF. The CDR3 bases are TGTGCCACCAGCAGACCCCCCCGGGGGAGCAAAAACATTCAGTACTTC.